This is a list of T cell receptor beta chains from one sample in a study of T cell responses to AZD1222 COVID-19 vaccine. Profiling relied on immunoSEQ multiplex PCR, and the TCRdb table lists in-frame clones only, not all of them. The data contain about 110,000 clones, less than 95% of them seen just once; the ten biggest clones take up around 7.6%. Sequencing used peripheral blood, obtained 28 days after the second AZD1222 dose. Every receptor here comes from an adult who received the AZD1222 COVID-19 vaccine. Both conserved end residues are part of each CDR3. A D gene is named only where the DNA matches it firmly. Size values are once, few and many counts, or a class for expanded clones, and some rows have none.

j_call: TRBJ2-5
d_call: .
v_call: TRBV7-9
clone_size: .
cdr3_aa: CASEAAQETQYF
cdr3_nt: TGTGCCAGCGAAGCGGCTCAAGAGACCCAGTACTTC

j_call: TRBJ1-3
d_call: TRBD1
v_call: TRBV7-2
clone_size: .
cdr3_aa: CASSRGDSLFSSGNTIYF
cdr3_nt: TGTGCCAGCAGCCGGGGGGACAGTCTTTTTTCCTCTGGAAACACCATATATTTT

j_call: TRBJ2-2
d_call: .
v_call: TRBV4-1
clone_size: .
cdr3_aa: CASSQERANTGELFF
cdr3_nt: TGCGCCAGCAGCCAAGAGAGAGCTAACACCGGGGAGCTGTTTTTT

j_call: TRBJ2-5
d_call: TRBD2
v_call: TRBV19
clone_size: .
cdr3_aa: CASSIGPGGQETQYF
cdr3_nt: TGTGCCAGTAGTATAGGGCCCGGGGGGCAAGAGACCCAGTACTTC

j_call: TRBJ2-1
d_call: TRBD1
v_call: TRBV3-1/TRBV3-2
clone_size: .
cdr3_aa: CASSPGMGQGNEQFF
cdr3_nt: TGTGCCAGCAGCCCAGGGATGGGACAGGGGAATGAGCAGTTCTTC

j_call: TRBJ1-1
d_call: .
v_call: TRBV28
clone_size: .
cdr3_aa: CASSPSMGVNTEAFF
cdr3_nt: TGTGCCAGCAGTCCTTCAATGGGGGTGAACACTGAAGCTTTCTTT

j_call: TRBJ1-2
d_call: .
v_call: TRBV7-9
clone_size: .
cdr3_aa: CASSLADRYYGYTF
cdr3_nt: TGTGCCAGCAGCTTAGCGGACCGGTACTATGGCTACACCTTC

j_call: TRBJ1-5
d_call: .
v_call: TRBV7-8
clone_size: .
cdr3_aa: CASSLDLVRSSYSNQPQHF
cdr3_nt: TGTGCCAGCAGCTTAGATTTAGTCAGGAGCAGCTATAGCAATCAGCCCCAGCATTTT

j_call: TRBJ1-1
d_call: .
v_call: TRBV7-9
clone_size: .
cdr3_aa: CASSRAPEAFF
cdr3_nt: TGTGCCAGCAGCCGGGCTCCAGAAGCTTTCTTT

j_call: TRBJ1-6
d_call: .
v_call: TRBV5-5
clone_size: .
cdr3_aa: CASSLRADNNSPLHF
cdr3_nt: TGTGCCAGCAGCTTGCGGGCAGACAATAATTCACCCCTCCACTTT

j_call: TRBJ1-2
d_call: .
v_call: TRBV3-1/TRBV3-2
clone_size: .
cdr3_aa: CASSQFYQGVSYGYTF
cdr3_nt: TGTGCCAGCAGCCAATTCTACCAAGGGGTGAGCTATGGCTACACCTTC

j_call: TRBJ2-7
d_call: .
v_call: TRBV19
clone_size: .
cdr3_aa: CASSIKGGEQYF
cdr3_nt: TGTGCCAGTAGTATCAAGGGGGGCGAGCAGTACTTC

j_call: TRBJ2-1
d_call: TRBD2
v_call: TRBV7-6
clone_size: .
cdr3_aa: CASSLVAGGPGYLNEQFF
cdr3_nt: TGTGCCAGCAGCTTAGTAGCGGGGGGGCCGGGTTATTTAAATGAGCAGTTCTTC

j_call: TRBJ2-7
d_call: .
v_call: TRBV4-1
clone_size: .
cdr3_aa: CASSPRDTGGSYEQYF
cdr3_nt: TGCGCCAGCAGCCCCAGGGACACGGGTGGGTCCTACGAGCAGTACTTC

j_call: TRBJ2-1
d_call: .
v_call: TRBV18
clone_size: .
cdr3_aa: CASSPRIAVTHNEQFF
cdr3_nt: TGTGCCAGCTCACCACGCATCGCCGTTACTCACAATGAGCAGTTCTTC

j_call: TRBJ1-2
d_call: TRBD1
v_call: TRBV27
clone_size: .
cdr3_aa: CASPRQGDGYTF
cdr3_nt: TGTGCCAGCCCGAGACAGGGAGATGGCTACACCTTC

j_call: TRBJ1-3
d_call: .
v_call: TRBV5-1
clone_size: .
cdr3_aa: CASSLSQLYSGNTIYF
cdr3_nt: TGCGCCAGCAGCTTATCTCAGCTTTACTCTGGAAACACCATATATTTT

j_call: TRBJ1-2
d_call: .
v_call: TRBV14
clone_size: .
cdr3_aa: CASSPLTTLTGPRHGYTF
cdr3_nt: TGTGCCAGCAGCCCTCTTACGACGTTAACCGGGCCCCGCCATGGCTACACCTTC

j_call: TRBJ2-5
d_call: .
v_call: TRBV9
clone_size: .
cdr3_aa: CASSPSSRAIQETQYF
cdr3_nt: TGTGCCAGCAGCCCCTCGAGCCGGGCCATCCAAGAGACCCAGTACTTC

j_call: TRBJ2-2
d_call: TRBD1
v_call: TRBV29-1
clone_size: .
cdr3_aa: CSVRTGWNTGELFF
cdr3_nt: TGCAGCGTGCGGACAGGGTGGAACACCGGGGAGCTGTTTTTT

j_call: TRBJ2-3
d_call: TRBD2
v_call: TRBV6-4
clone_size: .
cdr3_aa: CASSERGGTDTQYF
cdr3_nt: TGTGCCAGCAGTGAGCGGGGGGGCACAGATACGCAGTATTTT

j_call: TRBJ1-6
d_call: .
v_call: TRBV25-1
clone_size: .
cdr3_aa: CASSVGGPPLHF
cdr3_nt: TGTGCCAGCAGTGTCGGGGGGCCACCCCTCCACTTT

j_call: TRBJ1-3
d_call: .
v_call: TRBV2
clone_size: .
cdr3_aa: CASRGVGNTIYF
cdr3_nt: TGTGCCAGTCGCGGGGTGGGGAACACCATATATTTT

j_call: TRBJ2-1
d_call: .
v_call: TRBV4-1
clone_size: .
cdr3_aa: CASSQGPFNEQFF
cdr3_nt: TGCGCCAGCAGCCAAGGTCCCTTCAATGAGCAGTTCTTC

j_call: TRBJ1-2
d_call: TRBD1
v_call: TRBV10-3
clone_size: .
cdr3_aa: CAISESTGDGYTF
cdr3_nt: TGTGCCATCAGTGAGTCGACAGGGGATGGCTACACCTTC

j_call: TRBJ1-3
d_call: .
v_call: TRBV9
clone_size: .
cdr3_aa: CASSVGPGPLSGNTIYF
cdr3_nt: TGTGCCAGCAGCGTAGGGCCAGGGCCTCTGAGCGGAAACACCATATATTTT

j_call: TRBJ2-1
d_call: .
v_call: TRBV6-2/TRBV6-3
clone_size: .
cdr3_aa: CASSYLGGRSYNEQFF
cdr3_nt: TGTGCCAGCAGTTACTTGGGCGGGCGCTCCTACAATGAGCAGTTCTTC

j_call: TRBJ1-1
d_call: TRBD1
v_call: TRBV2
clone_size: .
cdr3_aa: CASSGRQGIQMNTEAFF
cdr3_nt: TGTGCCAGCAGTGGCAGACAGGGAATCCAGATGAACACTGAAGCTTTCTTT

j_call: TRBJ2-3
d_call: TRBD2
v_call: TRBV10-1
clone_size: .
cdr3_aa: CAINGGGPSTDTQYF
cdr3_nt: TGCGCCATTAACGGCGGGGGGCCCAGCACAGATACGCAGTATTTT

j_call: TRBJ2-2
d_call: .
v_call: TRBV4-1
clone_size: .
cdr3_aa: CASSQRIPGPTGELFF
cdr3_nt: TGCGCCAGCAGCCAAAGAATTCCGGGACCCACCGGGGAGCTGTTTTTT

j_call: TRBJ2-2
d_call: .
v_call: TRBV18
clone_size: .
cdr3_aa: CASSQDPLVSTGELFF
cdr3_nt: TGTGCCAGCTCACAAGACCCCCTAGTATCCACCGGGGAGCTGTTTTTT

j_call: TRBJ2-5
d_call: .
v_call: TRBV5-1
clone_size: .
cdr3_aa: CASTPMSGQETQYF
cdr3_nt: TGCGCCAGCACCCCTATGTCAGGGCAAGAGACCCAGTACTTC

j_call: TRBJ2-1
d_call: TRBD2
v_call: TRBV14
clone_size: .
cdr3_aa: CASSRQAGGIYNEQFF
cdr3_nt: TGTGCCAGCAGCCGTCAAGCGGGGGGGATATACAATGAGCAGTTCTTC

j_call: TRBJ2-2
d_call: .
v_call: TRBV4-3
clone_size: .
cdr3_aa: CASSQEIQGGTGELFF
cdr3_nt: TGCGCCAGCAGCCAAGAGATCCAGGGCGGCACCGGGGAGCTGTTTTTT

j_call: TRBJ1-4
d_call: .
v_call: TRBV7-8
clone_size: .
cdr3_aa: CASSRGTDVATNEKLFF
cdr3_nt: TGTGCCAGCAGCCGAGGGACCGACGTTGCAACTAATGAAAAACTGTTTTTT

j_call: TRBJ1-3
d_call: .
v_call: TRBV19
clone_size: .
cdr3_aa: CASSISGNTIYF
cdr3_nt: TGTGCCAGTAGTATATCTGGAAACACCATATATTTT

j_call: TRBJ2-3
d_call: TRBD2
v_call: TRBV3-1/TRBV3-2
clone_size: .
cdr3_aa: CASSQGWRGGTDTQYF
cdr3_nt: TGTGCCAGCAGCCAAGGCTGGCGGGGGGGCACAGATACGCAGTATTTT

j_call: TRBJ1-2
d_call: .
v_call: TRBV7-2
clone_size: .
cdr3_aa: CASSLEPNYGYTF
cdr3_nt: TGTGCCAGCAGCTTAGAACCGAACTATGGCTACACCTTC

j_call: TRBJ2-3
d_call: .
v_call: TRBV2
clone_size: .
cdr3_aa: CASSDGRFPDTQYF
cdr3_nt: TGTGCCAGCAGTGACGGTAGATTCCCAGATACGCAGTATTTT

j_call: TRBJ1-5
d_call: .
v_call: TRBV28
clone_size: .
cdr3_aa: CASSLTGPLPQHF
cdr3_nt: TGTGCCAGCAGTTTAACAGGGCCGCTACCCCAGCATTTT

j_call: TRBJ2-1
d_call: TRBD1
v_call: TRBV12-5
clone_size: .
cdr3_aa: CASGTGTGRDSEQFF
cdr3_nt: TGTGCTAGTGGTACCGGGACAGGGAGGGACAGTGAGCAGTTCTTC

j_call: TRBJ1-3
d_call: .
v_call: TRBV3-1/TRBV3-2
clone_size: .
cdr3_aa: CASSQQSSGNTIYF
cdr3_nt: TGTGCCAGCAGCCAACAGAGCTCTGGAAACACCATATATTTT

j_call: TRBJ2-3
d_call: TRBD2
v_call: TRBV4-1
clone_size: .
cdr3_aa: CASSQVPRGGGRRDTQYF
cdr3_nt: TGCGCCAGCAGCCAAGTTCCCCGCGGGGGGGGGCGCAGAGATACGCAGTATTTT

j_call: TRBJ2-5
d_call: .
v_call: TRBV19
clone_size: once
cdr3_aa: CASRDTVQETQYF
cdr3_nt: TGTGCCAGTAGAGACACCGTCCAAGAGACCCAGTACTTC

j_call: TRBJ2-7
d_call: .
v_call: TRBV30
clone_size: .
cdr3_aa: CAWSVSYEQYF
cdr3_nt: TGTGCCTGGAGTGTAAGTTACGAGCAGTACTTC

j_call: TRBJ2-5
d_call: .
v_call: TRBV12-5
clone_size: .
cdr3_aa: CASGSTLTAEETQYF
cdr3_nt: TGTGCTAGTGGTTCCACACTGACAGCCGAGGAGACCCAGTACTTC

j_call: TRBJ2-7
d_call: TRBD2
v_call: TRBV19
clone_size: .
cdr3_aa: CASSIAFSGATYEQYF
cdr3_nt: TGTGCCAGTAGTATAGCCTTTAGCGGGGCGACCTACGAGCAGTACTTC

j_call: TRBJ1-3
d_call: .
v_call: TRBV3-1/TRBV3-2
clone_size: .
cdr3_aa: CASSPGGGAFGNTIYF
cdr3_nt: TGTGCCAGCTCACCCGGGGGAGGGGCCTTTGGAAACACCATATATTTT

j_call: TRBJ2-7
d_call: TRBD1
v_call: TRBV6-2/TRBV6-3
clone_size: .
cdr3_aa: CASSYSSVGTGGAGYEQYF
cdr3_nt: TGTGCCAGCAGTTACTCCTCCGTTGGGACAGGGGGCGCGGGCTACGAGCAGTACTTC

j_call: TRBJ1-1
d_call: .
v_call: TRBV5-6
clone_size: few
cdr3_aa: CASSLDRSGNTEAFF
cdr3_nt: TGTGCCAGCAGCTTGGACCGATCCGGGAACACTGAAGCTTTCTTT

j_call: TRBJ1-1
d_call: TRBD1
v_call: TRBV19
clone_size: .
cdr3_aa: CAIGSRTGVYTEAFF
cdr3_nt: TGTGCCATTGGAAGTCGGACAGGGGTTTACACTGAAGCTTTCTTT

j_call: TRBJ2-1
d_call: TRBD2
v_call: TRBV7-8
clone_size: .
cdr3_aa: CASSLGEGIYYNEQFF
cdr3_nt: TGTGCCAGCAGCTTAGGGGAGGGGATATACTACAATGAGCAGTTCTTC

j_call: TRBJ2-7
d_call: .
v_call: TRBV15
clone_size: .
cdr3_aa: CAAGETGPREQYF
cdr3_nt: TGTGCCGCCGGGGAGACAGGACCCCGGGAGCAGTACTTC